The clone carrying this T cell receptor beta chain was seen more than once but under ten times. Its antigen is as yet unknown. This record belongs to a study of human T cells and chemical hapten exposure. Overall study context: Weekly administration of diphenylcyclopropenone to the scalp of patients continued throughout the roughly 23-week study. The study's findings and limits: High-frequency TCRs, those above 1 in 1000, stayed the same after DPC sensitization.

Time point noted: pre-sensitization, week 0. Treatment denoted: therapeutic diphenylcyclopropenone sensitization with weekly scalp DPC. Sample donors consisted of patients with alopecia, aged 18 to 70 years, who were suitable for DPC. Trimming pared 1 base from V and 2 bases from J, leaving 9 bases between. The V gene's germline CDR1 is SGHTA and CDR2 FQGNSA. CDR3 length equals 15 residues. Unique molecular identifiers were affixed to discrete cDNA molecules within the library. TCRdb re-called the RACE reads with MiXCR, one entry per CDR3 protein. The profile shows about 51,000 distinct CDR3 sequences, about a tenth of them singletons.

The specimen was whole blood, collected in connection with sensitization to the hapten diphenylcyclopropenone (DPC). The TCR sequence derives from a woman between 40 and 55 years old with alopecia areata. Some clones in this sample may be carry-over from other donors' samples. V gene TRBV7-2 combines with J gene TRBJ2-4; perhaps TRBD2 as D (5 bases). The chain's CDR3 is CASSLVALTKNIQYF. The CDR3 DNA sequence: TGTGCCAGCAGCTTAGTAGCGTTAACCAAAAACATTCAGTACTTC.